These 23 T cell receptor beta chains came from one sample sequenced in a study of relationships among human T cell subsets. The T cell receptor alpha and beta CDR3 regions were amplified from mRNA by semiquantitative ARM-PCR. Tagged nested gene-specific primers were used first, then communal superprimers amplified exponentially. MiXCR, run by TCRdb on the multiplex PCR reads, gives a single entry per CDR3 protein. The sample includes fewer than 2,500 distinct CDR3 sequences, about 42% of them seen just once. Material for sequencing was activated T cells sorted from blood. As to subset: CD45RA-RO-CD69+ activated T cells. All receptors come from a man aged 40-49 years in good health.

The rearrangement uses TRBV6-1 and TRBJ1-5; 7 bases fit TRBD1. Germline V gene data show CDR1 as MNHNS and CDR2 as SASEGT. CDR3 length: 17 amino acids. V gave up 6 bases and J gave up 4 bases; unmatched junction bases: 15. The CDR3 sequence is CASRPDRRVSQNQPQHF. As DNA, the CDR3 is TGTGCCAGCAGGCCGGACAGGAGAGTAAGTCAGAATCAGCCCCAGCATTTT.

The rearrangement uses TRBV5-1 and TRBJ2-6; 7 bases agree with TRBD1. After removal of 3 bases from V and 2 bases from J, the junction contained 11 bases not matched to a gene. The CDR3 is 18 residues long. Germline values: CDR1 SGHRS, CDR2 YFSETQ. CDR3 sequence (DNA): TGCGCCAGCAGCTCCGGTCCCAGACAGGGAGCTGGGGCCAACGTCCTGACTTTC. It yields the protein CASSSGPRQGAGANVLTF.

Sample share makes this clonotype medium-sized (0.01 to 0.1%). The chain employs TRBV11-1 and TRBJ2-3; D remains unclear. From germline, CDR1 is SGHAT and CDR2 FQDESV (reference sequence). This CDR3 is built from 14 residues. Trimming shortened V by 1 base and J by 5 bases, and 10 bases separated the two germline ends. This CDR3 reads CASSLEIAGDTQYF. The CDR3 coding sequence is TGTGCCAGCAGCTTAGAGATAGCAGGAGATACGCAGTATTTT.

CDR3 sequence (DNA): TGCAGCGTTGAAGTTAGCACAGATACGCAGTATTTT. It specifies CSVEVSTDTQYF. This chain connects TRBV29-1 to TRBJ2-3; no definite D call. The CDR3 is 12 residues long. Trimming took 1 base from V and 0 from J, leaving 2 bases between them. Germline V gene sequence: CDR1 SQVTM, CDR2 ANQGSEA.

The chain employs TRBV20-1 and TRBJ1-2; 7 nucleotides agree with TRBD1. The CDR3 is made up of 12 amino acids. The trim removed 3 bases at V and 5 bases at J, leaving 3 bases unmatched. Germline V gene sequence: CDR1 DFQATT, CDR2 SNEGSKA (reference sequence). CDR3 bases: TGCAGTGCTAGGGAGACAGGGTATGGCTACACCTTC. Amino acids: CSARETGYGYTF.

This clonotype was observed a handful of times. The chain couples TRBV10-3 to TRBJ2-7, with D hard to call. Germline values: CDR1 ENHRY, CDR2 SYGVKD. The ends were cut back, 3 bases at V and 1 base at J, with 7 bases in the middle. This CDR3 contains 13 residues. CDR3 region: CAISDSMSYEQYF. CDR3 sequence (DNA): TGTGCCATCAGTGATTCAATGTCCTACGAGCAGTACTTC.

The gene calls are TRBV11-2 and TRBJ2-3; no firm D call. The CDR3 loop spans 13 amino acids. Germline V gene lookup returns CDR1 SGHAT and CDR2 FQNNGV. V gave up 3 bases and J gave up 3 bases, with 7 bases separating them. The CDR3 DNA is TGTGCCAGCAGCTTTTCCAGGACAGATACGCAGTATTTT. This codes for CASSFSRTDTQYF.

The rearrangement joins TRBV6-5 to TRBJ2-6; D is unresolved. Deletions cut 6 bases from V and 4 bases from J, with 10 bases between. CDR1 and CDR2 from the germline V gene are MNHEY and SVGAGI. The length of the CDR3 is 14 residues. The CDR3 protein is CASSQIAGANVLTF. CDR3 in DNA: TGTGCCAGCAGCCAAATAGCCGGGGCCAACGTCCTGACTTTC.

The chain combines TRBV20-1 with TRBJ2-1; either TRBD1 or TRBD2 may fit D (5 bases each). Germline V gives CDR1 DFQATT, CDR2 SNEGSKA (reference sequence). The V end was cut by 1 base, the J end by 4 bases, with 14 bases between. This CDR3 has 15 amino acids. Here the CDR3 reads CSARGGRTRYNEQFF. The CDR3 nucleotides read TGCAGTGCTAGAGGGGGGAGAACGCGGTACAATGAGCAGTTCTTC.

The chain uses TRBV11-2 and TRBJ2-3, with 9 bases aligning to TRBD2. CDR1 and CDR2 (germline): SGHAT, FQNNGV. CDR3 length: 15 amino acids. V shed 5 bases, J shed 2 bases, and the junction held 5 bases outside the gene matches. The CDR3 spells CASSQTSGDTDTQYF. The DNA for the CDR3 is TGTGCCAGCAGCCAGACTAGCGGAGACACAGATACGCAGTATTTT. The variable domain in full, completed from reference TRBV11-2 and TRBJ2-3, reads EAGVAQSPRYKIIEKRQSVAFWCNPISGHATLYWYQQILGQGPKLLIQFQNNGVVDDSQLPKDRFSAERLKGVDSTLKIQPAKLEDSAVYLCASSQTSGDTDTQYFGPGTRLTVL.

There are a few counts of this clonotype. At one of its ends the junction is not consistent with the germline gene, which may arise from a read error. V usage is TRBV29-1 and J usage is TRBJ2-7; 8 nucleotides agree with TRBD1. This CDR3 has 12 residues. CDR1 and CDR2 (germline): SQVTM, ANQGSEA. CDR3 amino acids: CSIEDRVGEQYF. The CDR3 region has the DNA TGCAGCATTGAGGACAGGGTGGGCGAGCAGTACTTC.

This clonotype has only a few counts. V gene TRBV27 combines with J gene TRBJ2-7, with TRBD1 matching 10 bases. V trimming: 2 bases; J trimming: 6 bases; junction bases outside the gene matches: 4. Germline CDR1 and CDR2: MNHEY and SMNVEV (reference sequence). CDR3 length: 14 amino acids. CDR3 protein: CASSLDRGQGEQYF. Written as DNA, the CDR3 is TGTGCCAGCAGTTTAGACAGGGGGCAGGGCGAGCAGTACTTC.

The chain links TRBV6-5 to TRBJ2-1; D is unresolved. Germline V CDR1 and CDR2: MNHEY, SVGAGI. This CDR3 is built from 15 residues. Trimming left V 4 bases short and J 0 bases short, with 10 bases between. The CDR3 reads CASSSLSSSYNEQFF. The CDR3, as DNA: TGTGCCAGCAGTTCCCTATCTAGCTCCTACAATGAGCAGTTCTTC.

This rearrangement joins TRBV5-1 to TRBJ2-7; a weak D match, TRBD2 (6 bases). Trimming took off 3 bases at V and 2 bases at J, with 15 bases between the two ends. The length of the CDR3 is 15 residues. Germline lookup yields CDR1 SGHRS and CDR2 YFSETQ. The chain's CDR3 is CASSSLPSEAYEQYF. The CDR3 DNA reads TGCGCCAGCAGCTCCCTTCCTAGCGAGGCCTACGAGCAGTACTTC.

The chain employs TRBV5-1 and TRBJ2-3; 8 positions agree with TRBD2. Trimming at V came to 3 bases and at J to 3 bases, leaving 6 bases not matched to a gene. This CDR3 is built from 15 residues. Germline-derived CDR1 and CDR2 are SGHRS and YFSETQ. The chain's CDR3 is CASSSTERGTDTQYF. The CDR3 DNA sequence: TGCGCCAGCAGCTCCACAGAGCGGGGGACAGATACGCAGTATTTT.

By frequency in the sample, this clonotype is medium-sized (0.01 to 0.1%). This sequence joins TRBV11-2 and TRBJ2-5; D gene unclear. This CDR3 is built from 14 residues. Per the germline V gene, CDR1 is SGHAT and CDR2 is FQNNGV. Deletions cut 0 bases from V and 5 bases from J, with 10 bases between. The DNA for the CDR3 is TGTGCCAGCAGCTTAGATCCCAACGTGGAGACCCAGTACTTC. It encodes CASSLDPNVETQYF.

This clonotype has a handful of counts. The chain combines TRBV6-6 with TRBJ2-1; D not certain. The CDR3 extends over 12 amino acids. Germline-derived CDR1 and CDR2 are MNHNY and SVGAGI (reference sequence). The germline V and J ends were trimmed by 2 bases and 9 bases, with 8 bases remaining between them. For the CDR3, the DNA is TGTGCCAGCAGTTACGACATTAGTGAGCAGTTCTTC. This sequence encodes CASSYDISEQFF.

The CDR3 DNA follows: TGCAGCGCCCGAGGGACTAGCGGGAGGGCCGGTGAGCAGTTCTTC. Translation: CSARGTSGRAGEQFF. The chain employs TRBV29-1 and TRBJ2-1; 16 nucleotides align to TRBD2. CDR1 is SQVTM and CDR2 is ANQGSEA in the germline V gene. The junction had 9 bases not matched to a gene; V was cut back by 7 bases and J by 9 bases. The CDR3 contains 15 residues.

The chain has TRBV28 and TRBJ2-1; no reliable D call. CDR1 is MDHEN, CDR2 SYDVKM, per germline. V lost 1 base to trimming and J lost 0 bases, with 13 bases between them. The CDR3 contains 17 residues. CDR3 region: CASSLFGQLSSYNEQFF. Written as DNA, the CDR3 is TGTGCCAGCAGTTTATTTGGGCAGCTAAGCTCCTACAATGAGCAGTTCTTC.

A few counts support this clonotype. The J gene is TRBJ2-3, the V gene TRBV20-1; D is undetermined. Trimming pared 6 bases from V and 2 bases from J, leaving 12 bases between. The CDR3 is 13 amino acids. Germline V gene data show CDR1 as DFQATT and CDR2 as SNEGSKA (reference sequence). The CDR3 here is CSAPPENTDTQYF. The CDR3 DNA is TGCAGTGCCCCCCCAGAAAACACAGATACGCAGTATTTT.

A word on this clonotype: The junction does not match germline at one end; this may be a read error. CDR3 in DNA: TGTGGCAGCAGTTTCAGGGAATCCTACGAGCAGTACTTC. As protein: CGSSFRESYEQYF. This chain links TRBV27 with TRBJ2-7; a possible D gene is TRBD1 (5 bases). The germline gives CDR1 MNHEY, CDR2 SMNVEV (reference sequence). The CDR3 is 13 residues long.

A word on this clonotype: A junction boundary mismatches the germline segment, possibly from a read error. The chain employs TRBV11-2 and TRBJ2-2, with 7 bases lining up with TRBD2. The CDR3 has 15 amino acids. Germline CDR1 and CDR2: SGHAT and FQNNGV. CDR3: CASSLAGGGTGELFF. CDR3 nucleotide sequence: TGTGCCAGCAGCTTAGCGGGAGGAGGCACCGGGGAACTGTTTTTT.

As to this clonotype: The junction shows a germline mismatch at one end, possibly a read error. This sequence joins TRBV27 and TRBJ2-1; 10 bases fit TRBD2. The CDR3 consists of 13 residues. Per germline, CDR1 MNHEY and CDR2 SMNVEV (reference sequence). The CDR3 DNA reads as TGTGCCAGCAGTTTGGGACTAGCGAATGAGCAGCTCTTC. This translates into CASSLGLANEQLF.